Sequencing of this TCR beta chain was carried out in a study of patients with pleural tuberculosis. TCRdb processed the reads anew with MiXCR; each CDR3 protein has one entry. The sample has around 50,000 distinct CDR3 sequences, about 7.9% seen once; the top ten hold about a sixth. The V end lost 5 bases, the J end lost 8 bases, and 11 bases lay between the germline ends. Germline CDR1 LGHDT, CDR2 YNNKEL (reference sequence). CDR3 length equals 12 residues. This clonotype was counted at least ten times. The rearrangement uses TRBV3-1 and TRBJ2-3; D is uncertain. The origin of this receptor is a human donor with pleural tuberculosis. In nucleotides, the CDR3 is TGTGCCAGCAGCTCCACGTCCGGTACGCAGTATTTT. Translating it yields CASSSTSGTQYF.